This TCR beta chain was observed in a study of T cell repertoires in cytomegalovirus infection. General study results and limits: HLA-C-restricted CMV clonotypes gave the most frequent clonotype in two of eight donors.

TCRdb itself ran the reads through MiXCR, one entry per CDR3 protein. This table has more than 400,000 distinct CDR3 sequences, roughly 29% appearing once. At least ten counts were recorded for this clonotype. What it binds is not known. The sequence was collected from a human donor in good health (CMV status not recorded). Some clones in this sample may be carry-over from other donors' samples. Sequenced sample: PBMCs.

Here the CDR3 DNA reads TGTGCCAGCAGCCCCTGGGGGCGGGCCTTACCGAGCTCCTACAATGAGCAGTTCTTC. Protein product: CASSPWGRALPSSYNEQFF. The chain has TRBV7-2 and TRBJ2-1; TRBD1 is a possible D gene (6 bases). In germline, CDR1 is SGHTA, CDR2 FQGNSA. The CDR3 is 19 residues long. Trimming removed 5 bases from V and 0 bases from J, with 23 bases in between.